The 29 T cell receptor beta chains presented below share a single source sample, sequenced in a study of OX40 agonist ivuxolimab in advanced cancers. Assay used: immunoSEQ multiplex PCR; TCRdb lists only in-frame clones, some missing. The sample contains about 40,000 clones, 82% of which appear only once. This specimen consisted of CD4+ or CD8+ T cells sorted from blood, obtained in a trial of the OX40 agonist ivuxolimab. The receptors were gathered from an adult with an advanced solid tumor such as melanoma, head and neck, liver or kidney cancer.

The chain links TRBV7-3 to TRBJ2-7; TRBD2 matches 12 bases. In germline, CDR1 is SGHTA, CDR2 FQGTGA. With V trimmed by 4 bases and J by 5 bases, 3 bases remained unmatched. The CDR3 totals 14 residues. The CDR3 bases are TGTGCCAGCAGCTCCTGGACTAGCGGGAACGAGCAGTACTTC. This sequence encodes CASSSWTSGNEQYF.

The CDR3 DNA follows: TGTGCCAGCAGCTCAACTCCCTCGGGACCGCAGTACTTC. Its protein is CASSSTPSGPQYF. This chain uses TRBV11-3 with TRBJ2-7; D possibly matches TRBD1 or TRBD2 (5 bases each). Trimming took off 4 bases at V and 9 bases at J, with 16 bases between the two ends. Per the germline V gene, CDR1 is SGHNT and CDR2 is YENEEA. This CDR3 contains 13 residues.

This clone was picked up one time. Here the CDR3 DNA reads TGTGCCAGCAGCTTAGCGGGAGGACAGGGACCCCTCCGCTCCTACAATGAGCAGTTCTTC. This gives the protein CASSLAGGQGPLRSYNEQFF. The chain carries TRBV7-2 and TRBJ2-1, with 8 nucleotides matching TRBD1. Trimming took 0 bases from V and 0 from J; bases not matched to a gene: 13. This CDR3 comprises 20 residues. Germline CDR1 SGHTA, CDR2 FQGNSA.

The chain couples TRBV19 to TRBJ1-1; D gene uncertain. With 11 bases removed from V and 1 base from J, the gap between germline ends came to 14 bases. CDR1 LNHDA and CDR2 SQIVND come from the germline V gene (reference sequence). This CDR3 is 13 amino acids long. The CDR3 DNA sequence: TGTGCCGGATCTACCGCACCGAACACTGAAGCTTTCTTT. Protein: CAGSTAPNTEAFF.

The genes are TRBV7-2 and TRBJ1-6; D gene unclear. Trimming shortened V by 5 bases and J by 6 bases, and 5 bases separated the two germline ends. Germline V CDR1 and CDR2: SGHTA, FQGNSA. The CDR3 covers 12 residues. CDR3 in DNA: TGTGCCAGCAGCCCCTCTAATTCACCCCTCCACTTT. This translates into CASSPSNSPLHF.

This clone came up once. V gene TRBV29-1 combines with J gene TRBJ1-1; unclear D gene. The CDR3 spans 12 residues. The V end lost 3 bases, the J end lost 0 bases, and 5 bases lay between the germline ends. Germline V gene data show CDR1 as SQVTM and CDR2 as ANQGSEA. The CDR3 region has the DNA TGCAGCGTTGAGAAGGTGAACACTGAAGCTTTCTTT. This codes for CSVEKVNTEAFF.

V is TRBV7-2 and J is TRBJ2-3; D ambiguous. Germline CDR1 and CDR2: SGHTA and FQGNSA. Trimming cost V 7 bases and J 1 base, with 12 bases left between them. CDR3 size: 14 residues. CDR3 sequence (DNA): TGTGCCAGCATTCTCCTCGCGGGCACAGATACGCAGTATTTT. It yields the protein CASILLAGTDTQYF.

The chain carries TRBV5-3 and TRBJ2-2; D remains unclear. TRBV5-3 qualifies as an ORF whose function is uncertain. This CDR3 contains 14 residues. Trimming took 0 bases from V and 4 from J, leaving 7 bases between them. CDR3 sequence (DNA): TGTGCCAGAAGCTTGGGGAGATTCACCGGGGAGCTGTTTTTT. Encoded protein: CARSLGRFTGELFF.

The chain has TRBV7-9 and TRBJ1-2; D uncertain. Germline V lookup: CDR1 SEHNR, CDR2 FQNEAQ (reference sequence). The length of the CDR3 is 14 residues. Trimming removed 4 bases at V and 4 bases at J, with 13 bases between. The CDR3, as DNA: TGTGCCAGCAGCTCCCAGGAACAGCTCTATGGCTACACCTTC. Its translation is CASSSQEQLYGYTF.

V and J are TRBV30 and TRBJ1-1; perhaps TRBD1 as D (5 bases). CDR1 and CDR2 from the germline V gene are GTSNPN and SVGIG (reference sequence). With 4 bases removed from V and 0 bases from J, the gap between germline ends came to 15 bases. The CDR3 runs 15 residues. This chain's CDR3 is CAWTPRGALNTEAFF. CDR3 in DNA: TGTGCCTGGACCCCCCGTGGGGCTCTGAACACTGAAGCTTTCTTT.

This chain uses TRBV19 with TRBJ2-4, with 13 bases that match TRBD2. There are 17 residues in the CDR3. CDR1 and CDR2 (germline): LNHDA, SQIVND (reference sequence). The junction had 14 bases not matched to a gene; V was cut back by 5 bases and J by 10 bases. The DNA for the CDR3 is TGTGCCAGTAGTCCCCTTCCCGGGACTAGCGGGATAGGGATTCAGTACTTC. Translating gives CASSPLPGTSGIGIQYF.

The genes are TRBV7-9 and TRBJ2-2; D not resolved. The CDR3 is 15 amino acids. Trimming took off 3 bases at V and 2 bases at J, with 10 bases between the two ends. Germline lookup yields CDR1 SEHNR and CDR2 FQNEAQ (reference sequence). In DNA, the CDR3 is TGTGCCAGCAGCTTTGGCAGATTTAACACCGGGGAGCTGTTTTTT. It codes for CASSFGRFNTGELFF. The entire variable domain, with the rest obtained from reference TRBV7-9 and TRBJ2-2, is as follows: DTGVSQNPRHKITKRGQNVTFRCDPISEHNRLYWYRQTLGQGPEFLTYFQNEAQLEKSRLLSDRFSAERPKGSFSTLEIQRTEQGDSAMYLCASSFGRFNTGELFFGEGSRLTVL.

V usage is TRBV19 and J usage is TRBJ1-1, with D unclear. The CDR3 extends over 13 amino acids. CDR1 LNHDA and CDR2 SQIVND come from the germline V gene (reference sequence). Trimming stripped 5 bases from V and 1 base from J, with 8 bases between. The CDR3 reads CASSQQANTEAFF. Here the CDR3 DNA reads TGTGCCAGTAGTCAACAAGCGAACACTGAAGCTTTCTTT.

The chain joins TRBV13 to TRBJ2-1; D is possibly TRBD2 (5 bases). CDR1 and CDR2 (germline): PRHDT, FYEKMQ (reference sequence). Trimming pared 1 base from V and 10 bases from J, leaving 11 bases between. This CDR3 spans 13 amino acids. Written as DNA, the CDR3 is TGTGCCAGCAGCTTAGAATCCCAGCGGGAGCAGTTCTTC. Translated: CASSLESQREQFF.

This CDR3 is CAISESKIAGTYEQYF. The CDR3 bases are TGTGCCATCAGTGAGTCGAAAATAGCGGGGACCTACGAGCAGTACTTC. This rearrangement joins TRBV10-3 to TRBJ2-5; 8 bases match TRBD2. The last part of the DNA fits TRBJ2-7 better; the J call may be wrong. This CDR3 spans 16 amino acids. CDR1 and CDR2 from the germline V gene are ENHRY and SYGVKD.

There are a few counts of this clone. One junction end does not reproduce the germline sequence, and a read error may be involved. The rearrangement joins TRBV7-3 to TRBJ1-1, with D possibly being TRBD1 (5 bases). CDR1 is SGHTA and CDR2 is FQGTGA in the germline V gene. The CDR3 covers 14 residues. CDR3 region: CASSQFPGYTEAFF. In DNA, the CDR3 is TGCGCCAGCAGCCAGTTCCCAGGGTACACTGAAGCTTTCTTT.

The chain is built from TRBV5-4 and TRBJ2-1; 9 bases fit TRBD1. CDR3 length: 15 residues. Per germline, CDR1 SGHNT and CDR2 YYREEE (reference sequence). The junction had 8 bases not matched to a gene; V was cut back by 2 bases and J by 8 bases. The CDR3 nucleotides are TGTGCCAGCAGCTTTCCCGGGACAGGGAAGGATGAGCAGTTCTTC. Protein sequence: CASSFPGTGKDEQFF. The full variable domain, with the rest looked up from reference TRBV5-4 and TRBJ2-1, is ETGVTQSPTHLIKTRGQQVTLRCSSQSGHNTVSWYQQALGQGPQFIFQYYREEENGRGNFPPRFSGLQFPNYSSELNVNALELDDSALYLCASSFPGTGKDEQFFGPGTRLTVL.

This chain connects TRBV10-3 to TRBJ1-3; D unclear. V was shortened by 8 bases and J by 4 bases, with 12 bases between the two germline ends. CDR3 length: 13 residues. Germline V CDR1 and CDR2: ENHRY, SYGVKD. The CDR3 DNA reads TGTGCCATCTTACCATCCACGGGAAACACCATATATTTT. Translation: CAILPSTGNTIYF.

The chain joins TRBV2 to TRBJ2-3, with TRBD2 identical over 10 bases. J gave up 6 bases and V 7 bases, and 13 bases lay outside the gene matches. Germline assignment: CDR1 SNHLY and CDR2 FYNNEI. The CDR3 contains 16 residues. This CDR3 reads CASMESGRADLDTQYF. The CDR3 bases are TGTGCCAGCATGGAGAGCGGGAGGGCAGATTTGGATACGCAGTATTTT. The variable domain in full, completed from reference TRBV2 and TRBJ2-3, reads EPEVTQTPSHQVTQMGQEVILRCVPISNHLYFYWYRQILGQKVEFLVSFYNNEISEKSEIFDDQFSVERPDGSNFTLKIRSTKLEDSAMYFCASMESGRADLDTQYFGPGTRLTVL.

V and J are TRBV6-4 and TRBJ2-1, with D possibly called TRBD1 or TRBD2 (5 bases each). The CDR3 extends over 14 amino acids. Trimming left V 4 bases short and J 5 bases short, with 12 bases between. CDR1 is MRHNA and CDR2 is SNTAGT in the germline V gene. CDR3 bases: TGTGCCAGCAGTGTAGGGGAGCTCGACAATGAGCAGTTCTTC. Translation: CASSVGELDNEQFF.

The chain employs TRBV10-3 and TRBJ2-2; TRBD1 matches at 9 bases. CDR1 ENHRY and CDR2 SYGVKD come from the germline V gene. V lost 9 bases to trimming and J lost 6 bases; unmatched junction nucleotides: 8. This CDR3 is built from 14 residues. In DNA, the CDR3 is TGTGCCATTTCCGGGACAGGGACACCCGGGGAGCTGTTTTTT. Protein sequence: CAISGTGTPGELFF.

The chain carries TRBV19 and TRBJ1-4, with a tentative D call TRBD1 (5 bases). This CDR3 has 13 amino acids. Trimming removed 8 bases from V and 0 bases from J, with 7 bases in between. Per the germline V gene, CDR1 is LNHDA and CDR2 is SQIVND (reference sequence). The CDR3 nucleotides are TGTGCCAGTTGGGGGACAACTAATGAAAAACTGTTTTTT. It translates to CASWGTTNEKLFF. The full variable domain, completed using reference TRBV19 and TRBJ1-4, is DGGITQSPKYLFRKEGQNVTLSCEQNLNHDAMYWYRQDPGQGLRLIYYSQIVNDFQKGDIAEGYSVSREKKESFPLTVTSAQKNPTAFYLCASWGTTNEKLFFGSGTQLSVL.

The gene calls are TRBV7-9 and TRBJ2-5, with 7 bases aligning to TRBD2. The tail of the sequence fits TRBJ2-7 better, so the J call may be wrong. Per germline, CDR1 SEHNR and CDR2 FQNEAQ (reference sequence). This CDR3 has 14 amino acids. The CDR3 DNA is TGTGCCAGCAGCTTAGAGGGACTACTTTACGAGCAGTACTTC. It yields the protein CASSLEGLLYEQYF.

This CDR3 reads CASSSETTNEKLFF. Written as DNA, the CDR3 is TGCGCCAGCAGTTCAGAGACAACTAATGAAAAACTGTTTTTT. The gene calls are TRBV10-1 and TRBJ1-4, with D unclear. This CDR3 contains 14 residues. Germline V gene lookup returns CDR1 WNHNN and CDR2 SYGVQD (reference sequence). The ends were cut back, 5 bases at V and 0 bases at J, with 7 bases in the middle.

The chain has TRBV2 and TRBJ2-7; D uncertain. This CDR3 has 12 amino acids. Germline-derived CDR1 and CDR2 are SNHLY and FYNNEI. Between the trimmed V and J ends, which lost 3 bases and 5 bases, there was a span of 8 bases. The CDR3 here is CASSDSGNEQYF. The CDR3 DNA reads as TGTGCCAGCAGTGATTCGGGTAACGAGCAGTACTTC. The full variable domain, in which reference TRBV2 and TRBJ2-7 provide the parts outside the CDR3, is EPEVTQTPSHQVTQMGQEVILRCVPISNHLYFYWYRQILGQKVEFLVSFYNNEISEKSEIFDDQFSVERPDGSNFTLKIRSTKLEDSAMYFCASSDSGNEQYFGPGTRLTVT.

The chain recombines TRBV4-1 with TRBJ2-3; 8 bases agree with TRBD2. The V gene end was trimmed by 3 bases and the J gene end by 1 base; junction bases not matched to a gene: 6. The CDR3 spans 16 residues. Per germline, CDR1 MGHRA and CDR2 YSYEKL. In DNA, the CDR3 is TGCGCCAGCAGCCAGAGCCTAGCGGGTGGCACAGATACGCAGTATTTT. This gives the protein CASSQSLAGGTDTQYF.

This clone turned up a few times. The rearrangement uses TRBV2 and TRBJ2-2; D remains unclear. Germline lookup yields CDR1 SNHLY and CDR2 FYNNEI. The CDR3 sequence is 12 residues long. Trimming removed 8 bases from V and 4 bases from J, with 8 bases in between. The CDR3 loop is CASYYSTGELFF. The CDR3 DNA reads TGTGCCAGCTATTACAGCACCGGGGAGCTGTTTTTT.

This clone was seen more than once but under ten times. This sequence joins TRBV11-3 and TRBJ2-2; 8 positions match TRBD2. The junction had 5 bases not matched to a gene; V was cut back by 5 bases and J by 3 bases. The germline gives CDR1 SGHNT, CDR2 YENEEA. This CDR3 spans 15 amino acids. The CDR3 is CASSHRRGDTGELFF. As DNA, the CDR3 is TGTGCCAGCAGCCACCGGCGGGGGGACACCGGGGAGCTGTTTTTT.

This rearrangement joins TRBV7-9 to TRBJ2-2; 7 nucleotides align to TRBD1. The CDR3 extends over 14 amino acids. Per the germline V gene, CDR1 is SEHNR and CDR2 is FQNEAQ (reference sequence). The V segment lost 6 bases and the J segment 5 bases; nucleotides outside the gene matches: 6. The chain's CDR3 is CASSQARGTGELFF. The CDR3 DNA sequence: TGTGCCAGCAGTCAAGCCAGGGGGACCGGGGAGCTGTTTTTT.